This record covers a single TCR beta chain. What it binds is unknown. TCRdb's copy holds only in-frame clones and misses some; the assay was immunoSEQ multiplex PCR. The data contain some 340,000 clones, about 86% of them seen just once; the ten biggest clones take up approximately 1.9%. The data were taken from a study of Ad26.COV2.S vaccination and SARS-CoV-2 variants. Study overall: Administration of Ad26.COV2.S was intramuscular, either once or twice 56 days apart.

The treatment here: 15 to 20 received Ad26.COV2.S at low or high dose, single or two shots; several received placebo; per-sample allocation not given. Specimen acquisition occurred on day 63 following the initial vaccine or placebo injection. Study findings and constraints: Spike-specific CD8+ and CD4+ T cell responses reportedly showed substantial breadth after vaccination.

The V and J ends lost 5 bases and 1 base, in that order; junction bases with no gene match: 9. There are 17 residues in the CDR3. From germline, CDR1 is SGHVS and CDR2 FQNEAQ. This TCR derives from a person aged 18-65 years who received the Ad26.COV2.S COVID-19 vaccine or a placebo. The rearrangement uses TRBV7-8 and TRBJ2-3, with 10 bases aligning to TRBD2. Sample: peripheral blood, taken in a trial of Ad26.COV2.S vaccine versus placebo. CDR3 amino acids: CASSTTLAGARTDTQYF. In nucleotides, the CDR3 is TGTGCCAGCAGCACCACCCTAGCGGGGGCCCGCACAGATACGCAGTATTTT.